The 18 T cell receptor beta chains listed next were all sequenced from one sample in a study of blood T cell repertoires in COVID-19 (dated by TCRdb to the early 2020s). Library construction relied on the immunoSEQ multiplex PCR assay. This immuneACCESS table, as held by TCRdb, lists in-frame sequences with V and J called but not all clones. Of the missing ones, under half trace to an unresolved V gene in checked studies; the others have no known cause. The sample table holds about 230,000 clones, of which approximately 89% were seen once. Jointly, the top ten make up 2% to 2.5% of the sample. Sequencing was performed on PBMCs or T cells enriched from blood (not recorded which). The receptors come from a woman aged 35 to 49 with acute COVID-19.

The chain links TRBV11-2 to TRBJ1-1, with 9 bases fitting TRBD1. The CDR3 consists of 16 residues. Germline loops: CDR1 SGHAT, CDR2 FQNNGV. V lost 3 bases and J lost 0; bases outside the gene matches: 5. This chain's CDR3 is CASSFSQGAMNTEAFF. DNA for the CDR3: TGTGCCAGCAGCTTTTCACAGGGGGCCATGAACACTGAAGCTTTCTTT.

Here the CDR3 reads CASSPHPSQDSNTEAFF. DNA for the CDR3: TGCGCCAGCAGCCCACATCCTTCCCAGGACAGCAACACTGAAGCTTTCTTT. The V gene is TRBV4-3, the J gene TRBJ1-1; D may be TRBD1 (6 bases). The CDR3 consists of 17 residues. V lost 4 bases, J lost 2 bases, and 20 bases lay in between. Germline values: CDR1 LGHNA, CDR2 YSLEER.

The V gene is TRBV7-9, the J gene TRBJ1-1; D is possibly TRBD1 (5 bases). Trimming removed 5 bases at V and 6 bases at J, with 16 bases between. Germline lookup yields CDR1 SEHNR and CDR2 FQNEAQ (reference sequence). The CDR3 covers 14 residues. CDR3 in DNA: TGTGCCAGCAGCCCTATTAGCGGGACCCCTGAAGCTTTCTTT. Its protein is CASSPISGTPEAFF.

This sequence joins TRBV18 and TRBJ2-7; possible D gene TRBD1, 6 bases. V lost 1 base and J lost 4, with 8 bases in between. CDR1 KGHSH and CDR2 LQKENI come from the germline V gene. CDR3 length: 13 amino acids. The CDR3 loop reads CASSPLDRYEQYF. The CDR3 DNA reads TGTGCCAGCTCACCACTTGACAGGTACGAGCAGTACTTC. The full variable domain, completed using reference TRBV18 and TRBJ2-7, is NAGVMQNPRHLVRRRGQEARLRCSPMKGHSHVYWYRQLPEEGLKFMVYLQKENIIDESGMPKERFSAEFPKEGPSILRIQQVVRGDSAAYFCASSPLDRYEQYFGPGTRLTVT.

The V gene is TRBV5-1, the J gene TRBJ2-1; 12 bases line up with TRBD1. Germline V gives CDR1 SGHRS, CDR2 YFSETQ. The CDR3 loop spans 15 amino acids. The ends lost 3 bases at V and 7 bases at J; junction bases unmatched: 5. The chain's CDR3 is CASSWGQGAANEQFF. The CDR3 nucleotides read TGCGCCAGCAGCTGGGGACAGGGGGCAGCTAATGAGCAGTTCTTC.

The chain carries TRBV20-1 and TRBJ1-2; 9 bases match TRBD1. Germline CDR1 reads DFQATT; CDR2 reads SNEGSKA (reference sequence). This CDR3 spans 14 amino acids. The junction had 5 bases not matched to a gene; V was cut back by 3 bases and J by 3 bases. This CDR3 reads CSASTTGGHYGYTF. For the CDR3, the DNA is TGCAGTGCTAGTACAACAGGGGGCCACTATGGCTACACCTTC.

V and J are TRBV3-1 (or the pseudogene TRBV3-2) and TRBJ2-2; TRBD2 might be the D (6 bases). V was cut by 4 bases and J by 1 base, with 13 bases left in between. CDR1 is LGHDT and CDR2 is YNNKEL in the germline V gene (reference sequence). The CDR3 covers 16 residues. The CDR3 reads CASSPGGTQNTGELFF. Written as DNA, the CDR3 is TGTGCCAGCAGCCCGGGCGGGACTCAGAACACCGGGGAGCTGTTTTTT.

The chain uses TRBV19 and TRBJ2-2, with no clear D. Germline V gene lookup returns CDR1 LNHDA and CDR2 SQIVND (reference sequence). The CDR3 consists of 14 residues. V lost 3 bases to trimming and J lost 2 bases, with 7 bases between them. CDR3 DNA: TGTGCCAGTAGTATTCTCAGTAACACCGGGGAGCTGTTTTTT. This gives the protein CASSILSNTGELFF.

The genes are TRBV5-4 and TRBJ2-1, with D maybe TRBD1 (5 bases). Germline loops: CDR1 SGHNT, CDR2 YYREEE (reference sequence). CDR3 length: 16 amino acids. The V end was cut by 9 bases, the J end by 4 bases, with 23 bases between. CDR3 protein: CATPGPRLGPYNEQFF. In DNA form, the CDR3 reads TGTGCCACCCCGGGCCCTCGTTTGGGGCCTTACAATGAGCAGTTCTTC.

This rearrangement joins TRBV7-2 to TRBJ1-3; D gene uncertain. The germline gives CDR1 SGHTA, CDR2 FQGNSA. Trimming shortened V by 5 bases and J by 0 bases, and 11 bases separated the two germline ends. The CDR3 has 15 amino acids. CDR3 in amino acids: CASSPEGSSGNTIYF. CDR3 in DNA: TGTGCCAGCAGCCCAGAGGGCTCCTCTGGAAACACCATATATTTT.

The chain couples TRBV7-2 to TRBJ1-5, with unresolved D. Trimming stripped 3 bases from V and 7 bases from J, with 10 bases between. Germline V CDR1 and CDR2: SGHTA, FQGNSA. CDR3 size: 13 residues. In DNA form, the CDR3 reads TGTGCCAGCAGCTTCATCCGGGGACAGCCCCAGCATTTT. Translating gives CASSFIRGQPQHF.

The rearrangement uses TRBV30 and TRBJ2-2; 10 bases are a match to TRBD1. V lost 7 bases, J lost 2 bases, and 4 bases stayed unmatched. Germline lookup yields CDR1 GTSNPN and CDR2 SVGIG (reference sequence). The CDR3 is made up of 14 amino acids. CDR3 loop: CASRQGANTGELFF. The CDR3 DNA is TGTGCCTCACGACAGGGGGCCAACACCGGGGAGCTGTTTTTT.

The chain is built from TRBV27 and TRBJ2-3; D uncertain. Germline-derived CDR1 and CDR2 are MNHEY and SMNVEV (reference sequence). Trimming stripped 2 bases from V and 6 bases from J, with 9 bases between. The CDR3 has 13 amino acids. In DNA form, the CDR3 reads TGTGCCAGCAGTTTACGTTTCCGTGATACGCAGTATTTT. Translation: CASSLRFRDTQYF.

The rearrangement uses TRBV3-1 (or the pseudogene TRBV3-2) and TRBJ1-4, with TRBD1 matching 10 bases. V lost 2 bases to trimming and J lost 7 bases; unmatched junction nucleotides: 4. There are 15 residues in the CDR3. In germline, CDR1 is LGHDT, CDR2 YNNKEL (reference sequence). DNA for the CDR3: TGTGCCAGCAGCCAACCCGGGACAGGGGCTGAAAAACTGTTTTTT. The encoded protein is CASSQPGTGAEKLFF.

V gene TRBV9 combines with J gene TRBJ2-7, with 11 bases that match TRBD1. CDR1 and CDR2 (germline): SGDLS, YYNGEE. Trimming took 3 bases from V and 5 from J; bases not matched to a gene: 10. CDR3 length: 16 residues. In nucleotides, the CDR3 is TGTGCCAGCAGCGCCCTTGGGACAGGGGGTTCTCACGAGCAGTACTTC. Translation gives CASSALGTGGSHEQYF.

This chain links TRBV7-2 with TRBJ1-1, with D unclear. Deletions cut 5 bases from V and 4 bases from J, with 11 bases between. The V gene's germline CDR1 is SGHTA and CDR2 FQGNSA. The CDR3 is 13 amino acids. DNA of the CDR3: TGTGCCAGCAGCCCCCGTTTCTCCACTGAAGCTTTCTTT. The encoded protein is CASSPRFSTEAFF.

The chain is built from TRBV7-2 and TRBJ2-6; perhaps TRBD2 as D (6 bases). The CDR3 length is 16 residues. Per germline, CDR1 SGHTA and CDR2 FQGNSA. The germline V and J ends were trimmed by 0 bases and 1 base, with 7 bases remaining between them. The CDR3 DNA is TGTGCCAGCAGCTTAGCTGGGGGGTCTGGGGCCAACGTCCTGACTTTC. Its translation: CASSLAGGSGANVLTF.

This chain uses TRBV7-9 with TRBJ1-1, with 11 bases aligning to TRBD1. Germline values: CDR1 SEHNR, CDR2 FQNEAQ (reference sequence). After removal of 5 bases from V and 5 bases from J, the junction contained 13 bases not matched to a gene. This CDR3 has 17 residues. CDR3: CASSPRADRGRGTEAFF. Here the CDR3 DNA reads TGTGCCAGCAGCCCCAGGGCGGACAGGGGGCGGGGGACTGAAGCTTTCTTT.